The 26 T cell receptor beta chains below all came from one sample that was sequenced in a study of cytomegalovirus exposure and HLA in healthy donors. With 60 Vbeta and 13 Jbeta primers, the PCR was carried out. Sequencing used immunoSEQ multiplex PCR; TCRdb keeps in-frame clones, though not all of them. The sample gives about 130,000 clones, roughly three quarters of which show up once; 2% is in the top ten. Sequencing used PBMCs. The receptor set was obtained from a man between 25 and 39 years old in good health and CMV-seronegative.

The V gene is TRBV6-5, the J gene TRBJ1-2; D gene unclear. Looked up from germline, CDR1 is MNHEY and CDR2 is SVGAGI. Trimming removed 2 bases at V and 3 bases at J, with 10 bases between. This CDR3 comprises 14 residues. The DNA for the CDR3 is TGTGCCAGCAGTTACGCGGGGTTTGACTATGGCTACACCTTC. Its translation: CASSYAGFDYGYTF.

The V gene is TRBV29-1, the J gene TRBJ2-7, with D perhaps matching TRBD2 (7 bases). The germline V gene encodes CDR1 SQVTM and CDR2 ANQGSEA. This CDR3 region has 13 residues. Between the trimmed V and J ends, which lost 5 bases and 3 bases, there was a span of 14 bases. CDR3 sequence reads: CSVHGRTDYEQYF. CDR3 DNA: TGCAGCGTTCACGGGAGGACAGACTACGAGCAGTACTTC.

The rearrangement uses TRBV5-1 and TRBJ2-1; 14 nucleotides line up with TRBD2. Germline CDR1 is SGHRS and CDR2 is YFSETQ. Trimming cost V 0 bases and J 3 bases; bases outside gene matches: 11. The CDR3 loop spans 20 amino acids. The CDR3 spells CASSLGLAGGPVGNYNEQFF. The CDR3, as DNA: TGCGCCAGCAGCTTGGGACTAGCGGGAGGGCCTGTCGGGAACTACAATGAGCAGTTCTTC.

The chain recombines TRBV6-5 with TRBJ1-1; D remains ambiguous. This CDR3 is built from 15 residues. Deletions cut 0 bases from V and 2 bases from J, with 10 bases between. CDR1 and CDR2 (germline): MNHEY, SVGAGI. The CDR3 DNA sequence: TGTGCCAGCAGTTACTCCCGAAACAGTAACACTGAAGCTTTCTTT. Protein sequence: CASSYSRNSNTEAFF.

A single count supports this clone. The V and J genes are TRBV10-3 and TRBJ1-5; D is perhaps TRBD1 (6 bases). Between the trimmed V and J ends, which lost 3 bases and 3 bases, there was a span of 12 bases. Germline-derived CDR1 and CDR2 are ENHRY and SYGVKD. The CDR3 has 15 amino acids. The CDR3 here is CAISDLGDNNQPQHF. CDR3 coding DNA: TGTGCCATCAGTGACCTAGGGGACAACAATCAGCCCCAGCATTTT.

The chain carries TRBV27 and TRBJ1-5; 12 bases align to TRBD1. In germline, CDR1 is MNHEY, CDR2 SMNVEV (reference sequence). V gave up 6 bases and J gave up 7 bases; unmatched junction bases: 7. The CDR3 length is 15 residues. The CDR3, as DNA: TGTGCCAGCAGAAACCGCGGGACAGGGGGCCAGCCCCAGCATTTT. Protein product: CASRNRGTGGQPQHF.

In this sample, this clone turned up once. The chain carries TRBV5-8 and TRBJ2-7; 8 nucleotides line up with TRBD2. CDR1 is SGHTS, CDR2 YDEGEE, per germline. This CDR3 is 15 amino acids long. Trimming cost V 2 bases and J 2 bases; bases outside gene matches: 6. This CDR3 reads CASSLSGRAAYEQYF. The CDR3 DNA reads TGTGCCAGCAGCTTATCCGGGAGGGCCGCCTACGAGCAGTACTTC.

This rearrangement joins TRBV7-3 to TRBJ1-4; D is unclear. Germline V gives CDR1 SGHTA, CDR2 FQGTGA. The CDR3 sequence is 19 residues long. The V end was cut by 6 bases, the J end by 0 bases, with 23 bases between. Written as DNA, the CDR3 is TGTGCCAGCAGGATCCAGTGGACTTTTTCCTATGCAACTAATGAAAAACTGTTTTTT. Encoded protein: CASRIQWTFSYATNEKLFF.

This rearrangement joins TRBV21-1 to TRBJ1-1; the table's D call, TRBD1, was not checked against the DNA. TRBV21-1 is a documented pseudogene. The CDR3 is 15 amino acids. CDR3 amino acids: CASSNYRDNDTEAFF. In DNA, the CDR3 is TGTGCCAGCAGCAACTATAGGGACAATGACACTGAAGCTTTCTTT.

This sequence joins TRBV7-8 and TRBJ2-3; D is possibly TRBD2 (7 bases). Germline CDR1 SGHVS, CDR2 FQNEAQ. This CDR3 contains 18 residues. V was trimmed by 1 base and J by 5 bases, leaving 22 bases between them. The CDR3 reads CASSLVGGRASGKDTQYF. The CDR3 nucleotides read TGTGCCAGCAGCTTAGTGGGGGGGCGGGCTAGCGGTAAAGATACGCAGTATTTT.

This clone was counted between two and nine times. This chain joins TRBV5-1 and TRBJ2-7; 7 bases fit TRBD2. The CDR3 loop spans 14 amino acids. CDR1 and CDR2 from the germline V gene are SGHRS and YFSETQ. After removal of 4 bases from V and 4 bases from J, the junction contained 8 bases not matched to a gene. The CDR3 reads CASSREAGPYEQYF. The CDR3 region has the DNA TGCGCCAGCAGCCGGGAGGCGGGCCCATACGAGCAGTACTTC.

This clone has a handful of counts. At one of its ends the junction is not consistent with the germline gene, which may arise from a read error. V gene TRBV7-7 combines with J gene TRBJ2-1; D is possibly TRBD1 (7 bases). This CDR3 spans 18 amino acids. From germline, CDR1 is SSHAT and CDR2 FNYEAQ (reference sequence). The CDR3 coding sequence is TGTGCTAGCAGCTTAGGTCCCGGAGGGGGCATCTCCTACAATGAGCAGTTCTTC. It codes for CASSLGPGGGISYNEQFF.

As for this clone: One end of the junction fails to match germline, which may point to a read error. The gene calls are TRBV5-1 and TRBJ1-2; the match to TRBD1 covers 8 bases. The CDR3 has 14 amino acids. CDR1 and CDR2 (germline): SGHRS, YFSETQ. The CDR3 here is CASRSGQGSDSSLF. CDR3 nucleotides: TGCGCCAGCAGATCTGGACAGGGTTCAGACTCGTCCCTATTC.

CDR3 sequence reads: CASSLWGQGGQPQHF. The CDR3 coding sequence is TGTGCCAGCAGTTTATGGGGACAGGGGGGTCAGCCCCAGCATTTT. The rearrangement links TRBV28 to TRBJ1-5, with 11 bases identical to TRBD1. The trim removed 0 bases at V and 6 bases at J, leaving 1 base unmatched. The germline V gene has CDR1 MDHEN and CDR2 SYDVKM. CDR3 length equals 15 residues.

A few counts support this clone. The chain joins TRBV6-1 to TRBJ2-6; perhaps TRBD1 as D (6 bases). This CDR3 comprises 16 residues. V was trimmed by 3 bases and J by 0 bases, leaving 9 bases between them. Germline loops: CDR1 MNHNS, CDR2 SASEGT. The CDR3 is CASSEADSSGANVLTF. CDR3 nucleotide sequence: TGTGCCAGCAGTGAGGCGGACAGCTCTGGGGCCAACGTCCTGACTTTC.

The chain is built from TRBV9 and TRBJ1-5; D unclear. The germline gives CDR1 SGDLS, CDR2 YYNGEE. The CDR3 contains 12 residues. V was cut by 3 bases and J by 11 bases, with 12 bases left in between. As DNA, the CDR3 is TGTGCCAGCAGCGGCCCTGGCGGGGCCCAGCATTTT. Translation: CASSGPGGAQHF.

The chain links TRBV4-1 to TRBJ2-1; 7 nucleotides align to TRBD2. Losses at the gene ends were 1 base for V and 4 bases for J; bases not matched to a gene: 10. From germline, CDR1 is MGHRA and CDR2 YSYEKL. The CDR3 is 17 amino acids. The CDR3 region has the DNA TGCGCCAGCAGCCAAGGACTAGCCCGCGGACTTTACAATGAGCAGTTCTTC. Its translation: CASSQGLARGLYNEQFF.

The J gene is TRBJ2-7, the V gene TRBV5-1, with 11 bases lining up with TRBD1. There are 18 residues in the CDR3. The V segment lost 0 bases and the J segment 4 bases; nucleotides outside the gene matches: 12. Germline V gene lookup returns CDR1 SGHRS and CDR2 YFSETQ. DNA of the CDR3: TGCGCCAGCAGCTTGGGCGTCCGGGACAGGGGGTATGGGTACGAGCAGTACTTC. Amino acids: CASSLGVRDRGYGYEQYF.

The gene calls are TRBV9 and TRBJ2-2, with 8 bases aligning to TRBD2. This CDR3 spans 17 amino acids. The V segment lost 4 bases and the J segment 0 bases; nucleotides outside the gene matches: 8. Germline V gene data show CDR1 as SGDLS and CDR2 as YYNGEE. The CDR3: CASSPRLSGANTGELFF. Here the CDR3 DNA reads TGTGCCAGCAGCCCCCGGCTTAGCGGGGCGAACACCGGGGAGCTGTTTTTT. Complete variable domain (other parts from reference TRBV9 and TRBJ2-2): DSGVTQTPKHLITATGQRVTLRCSPRSGDLSVYWYQQSLDQGLQFLIQYYNGEERAKGNILERFSAQQFPDLHSELNLSSLELGDSALYFCASSPRLSGANTGELFFGEGSRLTVL.

The chain combines TRBV5-6 with TRBJ2-7; 12 bases are a match to TRBD2. After removal of 4 bases from V and 1 base from J, the junction contained 9 bases not matched to a gene. The CDR3 has 17 amino acids. Germline loops: CDR1 SGHDT, CDR2 YYEEEE. CDR3: CASSGQTSGRGSYEQYF. The CDR3 coding sequence is TGTGCCAGCAGCGGGCAGACTAGCGGGAGAGGGTCCTACGAGCAGTACTTC. Full variable domain (rest looked up from reference TRBV5-6 and TRBJ2-7): DAGVTQSPTHLIKTRGQQVTLRCSPKSGHDTVSWYQQALGQGPQFIFQYYEEEERQRGNFPDRFSGHQFPNYSSELNVNALLLGDSALYLCASSGQTSGRGSYEQYFGPGTRLTVT.

The V gene is TRBV28, the J gene TRBJ1-2, with D tentatively TRBD1 (5 bases). The CDR3 sequence is 13 residues long. Trimming stripped 6 bases from V and 4 bases from J, with 12 bases between. Germline V gives CDR1 MDHEN, CDR2 SYDVKM. The CDR3 coding sequence is TGTGCCAGCAGCCCCGGGGGAGCCTATGGCTACACCTTC. This gives the protein CASSPGGAYGYTF.

This clone has just a few counts. The J gene is TRBJ1-1, the V gene TRBV18; maybe TRBD1 (5 bases). Germline CDR1 reads KGHSH; CDR2 reads LQKENI. This CDR3 has 16 residues. V lost 2 bases and J 1 base, leaving 14 bases between the germline ends. The DNA of the CDR3 is TGTGCCAGCTCACCATTCCCAGGCAGGGAGAACACTGAAGCTTTCTTT. Translated: CASSPFPGRENTEAFF. Full variable domain (outside the CDR3, taken from reference TRBV18 and TRBJ1-1): NAGVMQNPRHLVRRRGQEARLRCSPMKGHSHVYWYRQLPEEGLKFMVYLQKENIIDESGMPKERFSAEFPKEGPSILRIQQVVRGDSAAYFCASSPFPGRENTEAFFGQGTRLTVV.

V is TRBV6-5 and J is TRBJ1-5; 7 bases match TRBD1. The V gene's germline CDR1 is MNHEY and CDR2 SVGAGI. CDR3 length: 13 residues. V lost 6 bases and J lost 6; bases outside the gene matches: 5. The CDR3 is CASSHRGRQPQHF. DNA of the CDR3: TGTGCCAGCAGCCACAGGGGTCGTCAGCCCCAGCATTTT.

This sequence joins TRBV7-9 and TRBJ2-1; 11 bases map to TRBD2. The CDR3 contains 15 residues. Trimming took 5 bases from V and 7 from J; bases not matched to a gene: 7. Germline CDR1 reads SEHNR; CDR2 reads FQNEAQ (reference sequence). The CDR3, as DNA: TGTGCCAGCAGCACAACTAGCGGGAGTCCAAATGAGCAGTTCTTC. It codes for CASSTTSGSPNEQFF.

This chain connects TRBV6-6 to TRBJ1-5; D is ambiguous. V lost 10 bases and J 2 bases, leaving 18 bases between the germline ends. CDR3 length: 15 amino acids. Germline assignment: CDR1 MNHNY and CDR2 SVGAGI (reference sequence). CDR3 in DNA: TGTGCCACAGGAGAGGCGGACTCTGGCAATCAGCCCCAGCATTTT. This gives the protein CATGEADSGNQPQHF.

V is TRBV28 and J is TRBJ1-2, with D possibly matching TRBD1 (6 bases). The V and J ends lost 6 bases and 0 bases respectively, with 14 bases between them. The CDR3 is 15 amino acids. Looked up from germline, CDR1 is MDHEN and CDR2 is SYDVKM. CDR3 loop: CASSLIGQPNYGYTF. In DNA, the CDR3 is TGTGCCAGCAGCCTTATCGGACAGCCTAACTATGGCTACACCTTC.